These T cell receptor beta chains were read from a single sample in a study of blood T cell repertoires in COVID-19. Sequenced by immunoSEQ multiplex PCR; TCRdb stores in-frame clones only, minus some. The sample shows 200,000 to 250,000 clones, approximately 78% of them seen only once. Source material: peripheral blood. The receptors shown here come from a woman aged 65 to 85 with COVID-19, enrolled during active disease. Both conserved end residues are part of each CDR3. Each record gives: D gene, clone size, V gene, J gene, CDR3 protein, CDR3 DNA. D genes are given only for firm matches. Clone size, where shown, is once, few, many, or a class for clones that have expanded.

d_gene: NA
abundance: NA
v_gene: TRBV6-2/TRBV6-3
j_gene: TRBJ2-3
CDR3aa: CASSSPGSSTDTQYF
CDR3nt: TGTGCCAGCAGTTCACCGGGGTCTAGCACAGATACGCAGTATTTT

d_gene: TRBD2
abundance: NA
v_gene: TRBV6-5
j_gene: TRBJ2-7
CDR3aa: CASRKTSGSFYEQYF
CDR3nt: TGTGCCAGCAGAAAGACTAGCGGGAGCTTCTACGAGCAGTACTTC

d_gene: TRBD2
abundance: NA
v_gene: TRBV7-3
j_gene: TRBJ2-1
CDR3aa: CASSFSGLDIDEQFF
CDR3nt: TGTGCCAGCAGCTTTTCGGGACTAGATATCGATGAGCAGTTCTTC

d_gene: NA
abundance: NA
v_gene: TRBV28
j_gene: TRBJ2-4
CDR3aa: CASSVQYAQNIQYF
CDR3nt: TGTGCCAGCAGTGTCCAGTACGCTCAAAACATTCAGTACTTC

d_gene: TRBD2
abundance: NA
v_gene: TRBV6-1
j_gene: TRBJ2-3
CDR3aa: CASSETSGSLNTQYF
CDR3nt: TGTGCCAGCAGTGAAACTAGCGGGAGTTTGAATACGCAGTATTTT

d_gene: NA
abundance: NA
v_gene: TRBV7-7
j_gene: TRBJ2-5
CDR3aa: CASSAGETQYF
CDR3nt: TGTGCCAGCAGCGCAGGAGAGACCCAGTACTTC

d_gene: NA
abundance: NA
v_gene: TRBV7-2
j_gene: TRBJ2-1
CDR3aa: CASSSFPGGPGFF
CDR3nt: TGTGCCAGCAGCTCCTTCCCCGGAGGGCCGGGGTTCTTC

d_gene: NA
abundance: NA
v_gene: TRBV2
j_gene: TRBJ1-1
CDR3aa: CASSVFEVRGGTEAFF
CDR3nt: TGTGCCAGCAGTGTTTTTGAGGTTAGGGGGGGTACTGAAGCTTTCTTT

d_gene: NA
abundance: NA
v_gene: TRBV5-1
j_gene: TRBJ1-6
CDR3aa: CASSLRRGDNSPLHF
CDR3nt: TGCGCCAGCAGCTTAAGGAGGGGTGATAATTCACCCCTCCACTTT

d_gene: TRBD2
abundance: NA
v_gene: TRBV9
j_gene: TRBJ2-5
CDR3aa: CASGISGAYQETQYF
CDR3nt: TGTGCCAGCGGCATTAGCGGGGCCTACCAAGAGACCCAGTACTTC

d_gene: NA
abundance: NA
v_gene: TRBV28
j_gene: TRBJ2-2
CDR3aa: CASLSRGELFF
CDR3nt: TGTGCCAGCCTCTCTCGGGGGGAGCTGTTTTTT

d_gene: TRBD2
abundance: NA
v_gene: TRBV18
j_gene: TRBJ2-3
CDR3aa: CASSPGLAIKRMEDTQYF
CDR3nt: TGTGCCAGCTCACCCGGACTAGCGATCAAAAGGATGGAAGATACGCAGTATTTT

d_gene: NA
abundance: NA
v_gene: TRBV5-4
j_gene: TRBJ1-2
CDR3aa: CASSRVEGGLGGYTF
CDR3nt: TGTGCCAGCAGCCGGGTGGAAGGCGGGCTGGGGGGCTACACCTTC

d_gene: TRBD1
abundance: many
v_gene: TRBV7-3
j_gene: TRBJ1-1
CDR3aa: CASTDPGGQGWTEAFF
CDR3nt: TGTGCCAGCACCGATCCCGGGGGACAGGGATGGACTGAAGCTTTCTTT

d_gene: TRBD2
abundance: few
v_gene: TRBV2
j_gene: TRBJ2-7
CDR3aa: CASSGLAGPYEQYF
CDR3nt: TGTGCCAGCAGTGGCCTAGCGGGCCCCTACGAGCAGTACTTC

d_gene: NA
abundance: NA
v_gene: TRBV3-1/TRBV3-2
j_gene: TRBJ1-6
CDR3aa: CASEGSYNSPLHF
CDR3nt: TGTGCCAGCGAGGGCTCCTATAATTCACCCCTCCACTTT

d_gene: NA
abundance: NA
v_gene: TRBV28
j_gene: TRBJ1-2
CDR3aa: CASSPIQGFSYGYTF
CDR3nt: TGTGCCAGCAGCCCGATACAGGGTTTCAGCTATGGCTACACCTTC

d_gene: NA
abundance: NA
v_gene: TRBV30
j_gene: TRBJ1-1
CDR3aa: CAYQTGILNTEAFF
CDR3nt: TGTGCCTACCAAACGGGAATCTTGAACACTGAAGCTTTCTTT